Shown below are 14 T cell receptor beta chains from a single sample sequenced in a study of T-cell reconstitution after alpha-beta-depleted transplantation in children. Construction of the TCRbeta library involved unique molecular identifiers. TCRdb analysed the PCR reads with MiXCR anew, one entry per CDR3 protein. This table holds about 540,000 distinct CDR3 sequences, 25% to 30% found once. The sequences come from PBMCs, collected before TCRalphabeta/CD19-depleted stem cell transplant. The receptor source for this set is a boy younger than two with Wiskott-Aldrich syndrome, due to receive a stem cell transplant.

This clonotype came up a few times. The chain carries TRBV27 and TRBJ2-7; D may be TRBD2 (5 bases). CDR1 and CDR2 from the germline V gene are MNHEY and SMNVEV (reference sequence). This CDR3 comprises 13 residues. The V end lost 4 bases, the J end lost 3 bases, and 10 bases lay between the germline ends. CDR3 coding DNA: TGTGCCAGCAGTTCGAATCGGGGCTACGAGCAGTACTTC. As protein: CASSSNRGYEQYF.

The sample holds a few counts of this clonotype. The chain is built from TRBV20-1 and TRBJ1-4, with D maybe TRBD1 (5 bases). This CDR3 has 14 amino acids. Trimming shortened V by 4 bases and J by 4 bases, and 13 bases separated the two germline ends. Germline V CDR1 and CDR2: DFQATT, SNEGSKA (reference sequence). This CDR3 is CSATSRVLNEKLFF. CDR3 nucleotides: TGCAGTGCTACCTCCAGGGTGCTTAATGAAAAACTGTTTTTT.

This clonotype was seen more than once but under ten times. The V call is TRBV28, the J call TRBJ1-5; D is perhaps TRBD1 (5 bases). The CDR3 is 13 residues long. Germline CDR1 is MDHEN and CDR2 is SYDVKM. V lost 4 bases to trimming and J lost 9 bases, with 13 bases between them. CDR3 nucleotide sequence: TGTGCCAGCAGTTCCCTCCTGCAGGGGCCCCAGCATTTT. Translation gives CASSSLLQGPQHF. Combining the CDR3 with reference TRBV28 and TRBJ1-5 gives the whole variable domain DVKVTQSSRYLVKRTGEKVFLECVQDMDHENMFWYRQDPGLGLRLIYFSYDVKMKEKGDIPEGYSVSREKKERFSLILESASTNQTSMYLCASSSLLQGPQHFGDGTRLSIL.

This clonotype occurred a few times. The chain carries TRBV20-1 and TRBJ1-1, with D possibly TRBD1 on 5 matching bases. Trimming cost V 3 bases and J 6 bases, with 11 bases left between them. The CDR3 is made up of 12 amino acids. Germline V lookup: CDR1 DFQATT, CDR2 SNEGSKA (reference sequence). Here the CDR3 reads CSASPGTSEAFF. In DNA form, the CDR3 reads TGCAGTGCTAGCCCGGGGACCTCTGAAGCTTTCTTT.

Only a few counts were recorded for this clonotype. The chain links TRBV19 to TRBJ2-2; a weak D match, TRBD2 (6 bases). Germline CDR1 is LNHDA and CDR2 is SQIVND (reference sequence). V lost 11 bases and J 2 bases, leaving 18 bases between the germline ends. The CDR3 is 15 amino acids. The chain's CDR3 is CALHAGLENTGELFF. Here the CDR3 DNA reads TGTGCCCTCCACGCGGGACTCGAAAACACCGGGGAGCTGTTTTTT.

This sequence joins TRBV7-2 and TRBJ2-5; TRBD2 is a possible D gene (6 bases). This CDR3 region has 14 residues. Germline values: CDR1 SGHTA, CDR2 FQGNSA. Between the trimmed V and J ends, which lost 1 base and 5 bases, there was a span of 11 bases. CDR3 in amino acids: CASSLDSGVETQYF. The CDR3 coding sequence is TGTGCCAGCAGCTTAGATTCGGGAGTTGAGACCCAGTACTTC.

The chain is built from TRBV5-1 and TRBJ2-7; 9 positions agree with TRBD1. Per germline, CDR1 SGHRS and CDR2 YFSETQ. Losses at the gene ends were 4 bases for V and 7 bases for J; bases not matched to a gene: 6. The CDR3 consists of 13 residues. DNA for the CDR3: TGCGCCAGCAGCCGTGACAGGGGGGAAGAGCAGTACTTC. Amino acid sequence: CASSRDRGEEQYF.

This chain connects TRBV5-1 to TRBJ2-7; D remains unclear. With 0 bases removed from V and 4 bases from J, the gap between germline ends came to 14 bases. CDR1 and CDR2 from the germline V gene are SGHRS and YFSETQ. The CDR3 extends over 15 amino acids. The CDR3 coding sequence is TGCGCCAGCAGCTTGGGGTTCCCCGCTTCTTACGAGCAGTACTTC. It is translated as CASSLGFPASYEQYF.

A few counts support this clonotype. The chain carries TRBV12-3 or TRBV12-4 and TRBJ1-1; the match to TRBD1 covers 8 bases. Unmatched junction bases numbered 9, after V lost 3 bases and J lost 3 bases. The CDR3 extends over 16 amino acids. The CDR3 protein is CASSFSQGGWDTEAFF. In nucleotides, the CDR3 is TGTGCCAGCAGTTTTTCACAGGGGGGCTGGGACACTGAAGCTTTCTTT.

This clonotype was recorded a few times. V gene TRBV20-1 combines with J gene TRBJ2-3; 11 bases map to TRBD2. V shed 4 bases, J shed 8 bases, and the junction held 11 bases outside the gene matches. This CDR3 comprises 15 residues. Germline CDR1 and CDR2: DFQATT and SNEGSKA (reference sequence). The CDR3 DNA is TGCAGTGCTAAGGCCGCCACCGGGACTAGCGGTACGCAGTATTTT. This translates into CSAKAATGTSGTQYF.

This clonotype has more than one count but fewer than ten. This chain joins TRBV5-1 and TRBJ2-7; 10 positions agree with TRBD2. V lost 4 bases, J lost 2 bases, and 9 bases stayed unmatched. The CDR3 extends over 16 amino acids. The germline CDR1 and CDR2 sequences are SGHRS and YFSETQ. The CDR3, as DNA: TGCGCCAGCAGCCCGGGACTAGCGCTACAAACCTACGAGCAGTACTTC. Translation gives CASSPGLALQTYEQYF. The whole variable domain, filled in from reference TRBV5-1 and TRBJ2-7, reads KAGVTQTPRYLIKTRGQQVTLSCSPISGHRSVSWYQQTPGQGLQFLFEYFSETQRNKGNFPGRFSGRQFSNSRSEMNVSTLELGDSALYLCASSPGLALQTYEQYFGPGTRLTVT.

In its sample, this clonotype was seen a few times. The chain uses TRBV5-8 and TRBJ1-5; D is unresolved. This CDR3 has 13 residues. Trimming shortened V by 1 base and J by 1 base, and 3 bases separated the two germline ends. Germline assignment: CDR1 SGHTS and CDR2 YDEGEE. The CDR3 loop reads CASSLLSNQPQHF. The CDR3 region has the DNA TGTGCCAGCAGCTTGTTGAGCAATCAGCCCCAGCATTTT.

This clonotype was counted a few times. This sequence joins TRBV12-3 or TRBV12-4 and TRBJ2-1, with TRBD2 identical over 9 bases. V shed 4 bases and J 8 bases; nucleotides not matched to a gene: 3. The CDR3 loop spans 13 amino acids. The CDR3 reads CASSSAGGHEQFF. CDR3 sequence (DNA): TGTGCCAGCAGTTCCGCGGGAGGGCATGAGCAGTTCTTC.

Only a few counts were recorded for this clonotype. This chain joins TRBV4-2 and TRBJ2-7, with 15 positions matching TRBD2. Germline trimming cut 0 bases from V and 3 bases from J; bases unmatched to any gene: 12. This CDR3 has 20 residues. CDR1 and CDR2 (germline): LGHNA, YNFKEQ. The CDR3 DNA sequence: TGTGCCAGCAGCCAAGATTCTCAAGGACTAGCGGGAGGGAACTACTACGAGCAGTACTTC. Its protein product is CASSQDSQGLAGGNYYEQYF.